The 6 T cell receptor beta chains below were found in one sample sequenced in a study of cytomegalovirus exposure and HLA in healthy donors. PCR involved 60 Vbeta and 13 Jbeta primers. Assay used: immunoSEQ multiplex PCR; TCRdb lists only in-frame clones, some missing. The sample lists 150,000 to 200,000 clones; under 90% were seen once. Input material: PBMCs. All receptors derive from a man aged 25 to 45 in good health and CMV-seronegative.

In this sample, this clone turned up once. The chain links TRBV28 to TRBJ1-2; D remains ambiguous. V lost 3 bases, J lost 1 base, and 6 bases lay in between. The V gene's germline CDR1 is MDHEN and CDR2 SYDVKM. The CDR3 loop spans 13 amino acids. The CDR3, as DNA: TGTGCCAGCAGTTTGAGGCTTAACTATGGCTACACCTTC. Amino acids: CASSLRLNYGYTF.

The chain joins TRBV9 to TRBJ2-3; weak D call: TRBD2 (5 bases). The CDR3 sequence is 13 residues long. V shed 4 bases and J shed 8 bases, with 14 bases lying between them. Germline loops: CDR1 SGDLS, CDR2 YYNGEE. DNA of the CDR3: TGTGCCAGCAGCCTTGGACCCAGCGGTACGCAGTATTTT. It specifies CASSLGPSGTQYF.

The chain has TRBV27 and TRBJ2-5; 10 bases map to TRBD1. This CDR3 is 15 amino acids long. Germline V gives CDR1 MNHEY, CDR2 SMNVEV (reference sequence). After removal of 2 bases from V and 3 bases from J, the junction contained 3 bases not matched to a gene. The CDR3 spells CASSLTGTGEETQYF. CDR3 bases: TGTGCCAGCAGTTTAACCGGGACAGGGGAAGAGACCCAGTACTTC.

The chain is built from TRBV5-1 and TRBJ1-5, with D hard to call. In germline, CDR1 is SGHRS, CDR2 YFSETQ. CDR3 size: 14 residues. Between the trimmed V and J ends, which lost 0 bases and 2 bases, there was a span of 6 bases. The CDR3 nucleotides read TGCGCCAGCAGCTTGGGCGATGGCAATCAGCCCCAGCATTTT. Its translation is CASSLGDGNQPQHF.

This rearrangement joins TRBV5-1 to TRBJ1-4; D remains unclear. CDR1 SGHRS and CDR2 YFSETQ come from the germline V gene. The CDR3 spans 16 residues. V lost 3 bases and J 0 bases, leaving 12 bases between the germline ends. The CDR3 protein is CASSSDWSTTNEKLFF. CDR3 sequence (DNA): TGCGCCAGCAGCTCTGACTGGAGCACAACTAATGAAAAACTGTTTTTT.

This chain uses TRBV2 with TRBJ1-2; 9 nucleotides agree with TRBD1. CDR3 length: 17 amino acids. Germline assignment: CDR1 SNHLY and CDR2 FYNNEI. With V trimmed by 8 bases and J by 8 bases, 21 bases remained unmatched. The CDR3 DNA is TGTGCCAGCGAAGCTGATACCAGGACAGGGGAACGGGGGGGCTACACCTTC. This codes for CASEADTRTGERGGYTF.